Presented here are 17 T cell receptor beta chains from one specimen sequenced in a study of cytotoxic CD8 clonotypes in ibrutinib-treated CLL. Data came from immunoSEQ multiplex PCR; TCRdb stores just in-frame clones and leaves some out. The table shows hundreds of thousands of clones, with under 75% occurring only once. The material sequenced was PBMCs, taken after 24 months of ibrutinib treatment. Source of these receptors: a human donor with chronic lymphocytic leukemia.

The chain couples TRBV6-5 to TRBJ2-7, with D perhaps matching TRBD2 (5 bases). This CDR3 spans 13 amino acids. Germline CDR1 and CDR2: MNHEY and SVGAGI. Deletions cut 2 bases from V and 6 bases from J, with 11 bases between. CDR3 coding DNA: TGTGCCAGCAGTTACACTAGGAGTCCCGAGCAGTACTTC. The encoded protein is CASSYTRSPEQYF.

This clone was seen a few times. The chain carries TRBV10-2 and TRBJ1-1, with 9 bases that match TRBD1. This CDR3 is 15 amino acids long. Trimming removed 7 bases from V and 1 base from J; junction bases left unmatched: 7. Per the germline V gene, CDR1 is WSHSY and CDR2 is SAAADI. The CDR3: CASTPQTGGNTEAFF. The CDR3 DNA is TGCGCCAGCACCCCGCAGACAGGGGGGAACACTGAAGCTTTCTTT.

This chain joins TRBV30 and TRBJ2-7; 8 bases line up with TRBD2. This CDR3 has 13 amino acids. J was trimmed by 7 bases and V by 1 base; bases with no gene match: 6. CDR1 is GTSNPN, CDR2 SVGIG, per germline (reference sequence). CDR3 coding DNA: TGTGCCTGGAGTGGAGCGGGAGTTCAAGAGCAGTACTTC. Translation gives CAWSGAGVQEQYF.

The rearrangement joins TRBV28 to TRBJ2-6; D call uncertain. Looked up from germline, CDR1 is MDHEN and CDR2 is SYDVKM. The CDR3 is 15 amino acids. Trimming cost V 2 bases and J 4 bases, with 9 bases left between them. CDR3 sequence reads: CASSLIGSGANVLTF. The CDR3, as DNA: TGTGCCAGCAGTTTAATAGGGTCCGGGGCCAACGTCCTGACTTTC.

This sequence joins TRBV2 and TRBJ2-2; D may correspond to TRBD1 or TRBD2 (6 bases each). This CDR3 has 11 amino acids. Germline assignment: CDR1 SNHLY and CDR2 FYNNEI. V was cut by 8 bases and J by 6 bases, with 7 bases left in between. The CDR3 DNA reads TGTGCCAGCGGGGGGCCCGGGGAGCTGTTTTTT. This gives the protein CASGGPGELFF.

This sequence joins TRBV9 and TRBJ2-7, with a weak D call TRBD1 (5 bases). This CDR3 has 14 amino acids. CDR1 SGDLS and CDR2 YYNGEE come from the germline V gene. Trimming removed 0 bases from V and 7 bases from J, with 14 bases in between. Here the CDR3 DNA reads TGTGCCAGCAGCGTAGAATCCCACGGACAAGAGCAGTACTTC. Protein product: CASSVESHGQEQYF.

The V and J genes are TRBV4-1 and TRBJ2-1, with unresolved D. This CDR3 is 12 amino acids long. The germline V and J ends were trimmed by 0 bases and 10 bases, with 7 bases remaining between them. Looked up from germline, CDR1 is MGHRA and CDR2 is YSYEKL. The CDR3 reads CASSQETSEQFF. The CDR3 DNA sequence: TGCGCCAGCAGCCAAGAGACGTCCGAGCAGTTCTTC.

V and J are TRBV18 and TRBJ1-1; no clear D gene. The CDR3 contains 14 residues. CDR1 KGHSH and CDR2 LQKENI come from the germline V gene. The V end was cut by 3 bases, the J end by 0 bases, with 8 bases between. The CDR3 bases are TGTGCCAGCTCACCCGACGGCCTGAACACTGAAGCTTTCTTT. This sequence encodes CASSPDGLNTEAFF.

The V gene is TRBV2, the J gene TRBJ2-3; 9 bases agree with TRBD1. CDR3 length: 16 residues. Germline-derived CDR1 and CDR2 are SNHLY and FYNNEI. Trimming removed 6 bases from V and 0 bases from J; junction bases left unmatched: 7. As DNA, the CDR3 is TGTGCCAGCAGCCCCACCGGGACAGGGAGCACAGATACGCAGTATTTT. Protein sequence: CASSPTGTGSTDTQYF.

CDR3 amino acids: CASSPNRGNQPQHF. The CDR3 nucleotides read TGTGCCAGCAGCCCTAACAGGGGGAATCAGCCCCAGCATTTT. The gene calls are TRBV6-5 and TRBJ1-5, with 8 bases that match TRBD1. The V gene end was trimmed by 6 bases and the J gene end by 4 bases; junction bases not matched to a gene: 5. Germline V lookup: CDR1 MNHEY, CDR2 SVGAGI. This CDR3 has 14 residues.

The rearrangement uses TRBV6-5 and TRBJ1-4; a possible D gene is TRBD1 (6 bases). CDR3 length: 15 amino acids. Germline V gene lookup returns CDR1 MNHEY and CDR2 SVGAGI. The V and J ends lost 0 bases and 8 bases respectively, with 13 bases between them. Here the CDR3 reads CASSYSWTDFEKLFF. The CDR3 DNA reads TGTGCCAGCAGTTACTCTTGGACAGATTTCGAAAAACTGTTTTTT.

This rearrangement joins TRBV6-5 to TRBJ1-6; D is ambiguous. Trimming cost V 0 bases and J 0 bases, with 6 bases left between them. The germline CDR1 and CDR2 sequences are MNHEY and SVGAGI. The CDR3 extends over 16 amino acids. This chain's CDR3 is CASSYSRSSYNSPLHF. The CDR3 DNA reads TGTGCCAGCAGTTACTCTAGGAGCTCCTATAATTCACCCCTCCACTTT.

As concerns this clone: The junction shows a germline mismatch at one end, possibly a read error. The rearrangement joins TRBV5-1 to TRBJ2-2, with a tentative D call TRBD2 (5 bases). The CDR3 has 15 residues. Looked up from germline, CDR1 is SGHRS and CDR2 is YFSETQ. The CDR3 DNA reads as TGCGCCAGCAGCTTGGCACGGGTTTATGACGGGGAGTTGTTTTTT. Protein sequence: CASSLARVYDGELFF.

The chain couples TRBV6-4 to TRBJ2-2, with 10 bases lining up with TRBD2. Unmatched junction bases numbered 4, after V lost 6 bases and J lost 3 bases. CDR3 size: 15 residues. CDR1 is MRHNA, CDR2 SNTAGT, per germline. This CDR3 is CASRETSGDTGELFF. The CDR3 coding sequence is TGTGCCAGCAGAGAAACTAGCGGGGACACCGGGGAGCTGTTTTTT.

The chain carries TRBV7-3 and TRBJ2-1; the match to TRBD2 covers 10 bases. J was trimmed by 3 bases and V by 5 bases; bases with no gene match: 4. Germline V lookup: CDR1 SGHTA, CDR2 FQGTGA. The CDR3 is made up of 15 amino acids. CDR3 protein: CASSQRTSGYNEQFF. The DNA for the CDR3 is TGTGCCAGCAGCCAAAGGACTAGCGGCTACAATGAGCAGTTCTTC.

This clone was picked up a small number of times. V is TRBV7-2 and J is TRBJ2-3; 9 bases are a match to TRBD2. The germline gives CDR1 SGHTA, CDR2 FQGNSA. The CDR3 covers 16 residues. Trimming removed 0 bases from V and 4 bases from J; junction bases left unmatched: 5. The chain's CDR3 is CASSLASGSSADTQYF. The CDR3 region has the DNA TGTGCCAGCAGCTTAGCTAGCGGGAGTAGTGCAGATACGCAGTATTTT. Combining the CDR3 with reference TRBV7-2 and TRBJ2-3 gives the whole variable domain GAGVSQSPSNKVTEKGKDVELRCDPISGHTALYWYRQSLGQGLEFLIYFQGNSAPDKSGLPSDRFSAERTGGSVSTLTIQRTQQEDSAVYLCASSLASGSSADTQYFGPGTRLTVL.

In its sample, this clone was seen a few times. The chain combines TRBV6-1 with TRBJ1-5, with D possibly TRBD1 on 5 matching bases. This CDR3 comprises 15 residues. V shed 7 bases and J shed 0 bases, with 13 bases lying between them. CDR1 MNHNS and CDR2 SASEGT come from the germline V gene. The CDR3 DNA follows: TGTGCCAGCAAAACCCGGGACGATAGCAATCAGCCCCAGCATTTT. Translation: CASKTRDDSNQPQHF.